The clone carrying this T cell receptor (beta chain) has a handful of counts. Its antigen is unknown. This record comes from a study of long-term antiretroviral therapy in people with HIV. Study-level points and caveats: Narrower CDR3 length ranges marked HIV repertoires relative to controls.

The CDR3 has 19 residues. Assay version v3.0 of immunoSEQ was used, and it was run at survey level. Profiling relied on immunoSEQ multiplex PCR, and the TCRdb table lists in-frame clones only, not all of them. This table has around 31,000 clones, approximately 90% appearing once. This sequence joins TRBV21-1 and TRBJ1-4. TRBV21-1 is a pseudogene locus. The receptor's source is a man in his fifties with HIV. The sequenced sample was unsorted PBMCs, obtained around 5 years before starting antiretroviral therapy. The CDR3 DNA reads TGTGCCAGCAGCAAAGATCGCAGAAACCTACCCCCTGTTAATGAAAAACTGTTTTTT. Translation gives CASSKDRRNLPPVNEKLFF.